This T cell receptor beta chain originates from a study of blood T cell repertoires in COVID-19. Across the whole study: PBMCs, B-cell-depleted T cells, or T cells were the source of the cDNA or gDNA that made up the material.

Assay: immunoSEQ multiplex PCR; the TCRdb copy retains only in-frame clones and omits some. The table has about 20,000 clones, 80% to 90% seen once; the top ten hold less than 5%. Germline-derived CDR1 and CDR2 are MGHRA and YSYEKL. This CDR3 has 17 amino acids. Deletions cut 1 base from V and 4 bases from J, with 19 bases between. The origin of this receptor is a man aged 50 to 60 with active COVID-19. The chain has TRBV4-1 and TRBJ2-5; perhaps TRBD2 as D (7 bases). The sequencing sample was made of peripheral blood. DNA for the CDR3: TGCGCCAGCAGCCAAGGTGCGGGGGCGCTCCAGGGAGAGACCCAGTACTTC. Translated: CASSQGAGALQGETQYF.